The rows below give T cell receptor beta chains drawn from one sample of a study of T cell repertoires in cytomegalovirus infection. Using its own MiXCR run on the reads, TCRdb lists one record per CDR3 protein. In the table there are around 900,000 distinct CDR3 sequences, approximately 33% of which are singletons. The antigens for these receptors are not known. The source material was cultured CD8+ T cells from PBMCs, sampled from culture after CMV antigen stimulation. These receptors were taken from a human donor in good health (CMV status not recorded). Some clones in this sample may be carry-over from other donors' samples. Both conserved end residues are part of each CDR3. D genes are given only for firm matches. Clone size, where shown, is once, few, many, or a class for clones that have expanded.

j_call: TRBJ2-1; v_call: TRBV5-1; clone_size: few; d_call: TRBD1; cdr3_nt: TGCGCCAGCAGCACCATGACAGGGAGCTCCTACAATGAGCAGTTCTTC; cdr3_aa: CASSTMTGSSYNEQFF
j_call: TRBJ2-3; v_call: TRBV27; clone_size: few; d_call: .; cdr3_nt: TGTGCCAGCAGTTTGTGGTGGGGGGGCCTAAGCACAGATACGCAGTATTTT; cdr3_aa: CASSLWWGGLSTDTQYF
j_call: TRBJ2-1; v_call: TRBV4-1; clone_size: .; d_call: TRBD1; cdr3_nt: TGCGCCAACAGCCTCACTCGACAGGGGGCCAATGAGCAGTTCTTC; cdr3_aa: CANSLTRQGANEQFF
j_call: TRBJ2-7; v_call: TRBV4-1; clone_size: few; d_call: .; cdr3_nt: TGCGCCAGCAGCCAAGGGGAGGCCCCAGGCCCCGAGCAGTACTTC; cdr3_aa: CASSQGEAPGPEQYF
j_call: TRBJ2-5; v_call: TRBV7-9; clone_size: many; d_call: TRBD1; cdr3_nt: TGTGCCAGCAGCTCCGTAAGACAGGGTTCCCAAGAGACCCAGTACTTC; cdr3_aa: CASSSVRQGSQETQYF
j_call: TRBJ2-6; v_call: TRBV6-2/TRBV6-3; clone_size: .; d_call: TRBD2; cdr3_nt: TGTGCCAGCAGTTACGCGGGGGTTGGGGCCAACGTCCTGACTTTC; cdr3_aa: CASSYAGVGANVLTF
j_call: TRBJ2-4; v_call: TRBV15; clone_size: few; d_call: .; cdr3_nt: TGTGCCACCAGCAGATCGCGGGCTGCCAAAAACATTCAGTACTTC; cdr3_aa: CATSRSRAAKNIQYF
j_call: TRBJ1-5; v_call: TRBV6-6; clone_size: .; d_call: .; cdr3_nt: TGTGCCAGCAGTTACGTGAAAGGGGAAGGTCAGCCCCAGCATTTT; cdr3_aa: CASSYVKGEGQPQHF
j_call: TRBJ2-1; v_call: TRBV7-2; clone_size: .; d_call: TRBD2; cdr3_nt: TGTGCCAGCAGCTTAGCTGGGACTAACTACAATGAGCAGTTCTTC; cdr3_aa: CASSLAGTNYNEQFF
j_call: TRBJ2-5; v_call: TRBV7-9; clone_size: .; d_call: TRBD2; cdr3_nt: TGTGCCAGCAGCTTAGGCCAGCGGGGTTTGTACTTC; cdr3_aa: CASSLGQRGLYF
j_call: TRBJ1-5; v_call: TRBV23-1; clone_size: .; d_call: .; cdr3_nt: TGCGCCAGCAGTCAATCGGGGGGGACTAGCAATCAGCCCCAGCATTTT; cdr3_aa: CASSQSGGTSNQPQHF
j_call: TRBJ1-2; v_call: TRBV12-3/TRBV12-4; clone_size: many; d_call: TRBD1; cdr3_nt: TGTGCCAGCAGGACAGGGAACTATGGCTACACCTTC; cdr3_aa: CASRTGNYGYTF
j_call: TRBJ1-5; v_call: TRBV4-1; clone_size: .; d_call: .; cdr3_nt: TGCGCCAGCAGCCAAGAATCGGGCAGGGGCAATCAGCCCCAGCATTTT; cdr3_aa: CASSQESGRGNQPQHF
j_call: TRBJ1-1; v_call: TRBV6-6; clone_size: .; d_call: .; cdr3_nt: TGTGCCAGCAGTATAGGCGTTGAAACTGAAGCTTTCTTT; cdr3_aa: CASSIGVETEAFF
j_call: TRBJ2-1; v_call: TRBV14; clone_size: .; d_call: .; cdr3_nt: TGTGCCAGCAGCCAAGTTACGGGGAGATGGTCGGCCTCCTACAATGAGCAGTTCTTC; cdr3_aa: CASSQVTGRWSASYNEQFF